This passage covers 5 T cell receptor beta chains from one sample sequenced in a study of CD8 T cells in Susac syndrome. It was with random hexamers that roughly 0.45 to 1 ug RNA was reverse transcribed. TCRdb reprocessed the immunoSEQ multiplex PCR reads with MiXCR, giving one entry per CDR3 protein. The data hold some 200,000 distinct CDR3 sequences, with 75% to 95% observed a single time. Sequences were obtained from CD4+ T cells from PBMCs. The receptors stem from a human donor with Susac syndrome.

The V and J genes are TRBV13 and TRBJ1-1, with D possibly matching TRBD1 (5 bases). Trimming stripped 5 bases from V and 5 bases from J, with 21 bases between. The CDR3 has 16 residues. CDR1 and CDR2 (germline): PRHDT, FYEKMQ (reference sequence). CDR3 loop: CASSPGTVGTLTEAFF. In DNA form, the CDR3 reads TGTGCCAGCAGCCCGGGGACCGTCGGGACGTTGACTGAAGCTTTCTTT.

This clonotype appeared a single time. This chain links TRBV5-1 with TRBJ1-1, with no clear D. Trimming cost V 3 bases and J 6 bases, with 15 bases left between them. Germline V CDR1 and CDR2: SGHRS, YFSETQ. CDR3 length: 14 residues. The CDR3 coding sequence is TGCGCCAGCAGCTCTAGAATAGATGGAGCTGAAGCTTTCTTT. As protein: CASSSRIDGAEAFF. Combining the CDR3 with reference TRBV5-1 and TRBJ1-1 gives the whole variable domain KAGVTQTPRYLIKTRGQQVTLSCSPISGHRSVSWYQQTPGQGLQFLFEYFSETQRNKGNFPGRFSGRQFSNSRSEMNVSTLELGDSALYLCASSSRIDGAEAFFGQGTRLTVV.

The rearrangement links TRBV19 to TRBJ1-2; no reliable D call. CDR3 size: 14 residues. V lost 5 bases and J lost 2, with 12 bases in between. Per germline, CDR1 LNHDA and CDR2 SQIVND (reference sequence). DNA of the CDR3: TGTGCCAGTAGTCCTGGGCGGGAGAACTATGGCTACACCTTC. Translated, it gives CASSPGRENYGYTF.

The gene calls are TRBV19 and TRBJ2-5; weak D call: TRBD2 (5 bases). Germline V lookup: CDR1 LNHDA, CDR2 SQIVND (reference sequence). This CDR3 has 14 amino acids. Trimming shortened V by 6 bases and J by 0 bases, and 11 bases separated the two germline ends. The CDR3 is CASSGIGNQETQYF. Written as DNA, the CDR3 is TGTGCCAGTAGCGGGATTGGGAACCAAGAGACCCAGTACTTC. The variable domain in full, with the rest retrieved from reference TRBV19 and TRBJ2-5, is DGGITQSPKYLFRKEGQNVTLSCEQNLNHDAMYWYRQDPGQGLRLIYYSQIVNDFQKGDIAEGYSVSREKKESFPLTVTSAQKNPTAFYLCASSGIGNQETQYFGPGTRLLVL.

The V call is TRBV18, the J call TRBJ2-1, with a possible D match to TRBD1 (6 bases). The CDR3 loop spans 14 amino acids. The germline V gene encodes CDR1 KGHSH and CDR2 LQKENI. V lost 6 bases and J lost 5, with 14 bases in between. The CDR3, as DNA: TGTGCCAGCTCCACAACGACAGGAGACAATGAGCAGTTCTTC. Its protein product is CASSTTTGDNEQFF.